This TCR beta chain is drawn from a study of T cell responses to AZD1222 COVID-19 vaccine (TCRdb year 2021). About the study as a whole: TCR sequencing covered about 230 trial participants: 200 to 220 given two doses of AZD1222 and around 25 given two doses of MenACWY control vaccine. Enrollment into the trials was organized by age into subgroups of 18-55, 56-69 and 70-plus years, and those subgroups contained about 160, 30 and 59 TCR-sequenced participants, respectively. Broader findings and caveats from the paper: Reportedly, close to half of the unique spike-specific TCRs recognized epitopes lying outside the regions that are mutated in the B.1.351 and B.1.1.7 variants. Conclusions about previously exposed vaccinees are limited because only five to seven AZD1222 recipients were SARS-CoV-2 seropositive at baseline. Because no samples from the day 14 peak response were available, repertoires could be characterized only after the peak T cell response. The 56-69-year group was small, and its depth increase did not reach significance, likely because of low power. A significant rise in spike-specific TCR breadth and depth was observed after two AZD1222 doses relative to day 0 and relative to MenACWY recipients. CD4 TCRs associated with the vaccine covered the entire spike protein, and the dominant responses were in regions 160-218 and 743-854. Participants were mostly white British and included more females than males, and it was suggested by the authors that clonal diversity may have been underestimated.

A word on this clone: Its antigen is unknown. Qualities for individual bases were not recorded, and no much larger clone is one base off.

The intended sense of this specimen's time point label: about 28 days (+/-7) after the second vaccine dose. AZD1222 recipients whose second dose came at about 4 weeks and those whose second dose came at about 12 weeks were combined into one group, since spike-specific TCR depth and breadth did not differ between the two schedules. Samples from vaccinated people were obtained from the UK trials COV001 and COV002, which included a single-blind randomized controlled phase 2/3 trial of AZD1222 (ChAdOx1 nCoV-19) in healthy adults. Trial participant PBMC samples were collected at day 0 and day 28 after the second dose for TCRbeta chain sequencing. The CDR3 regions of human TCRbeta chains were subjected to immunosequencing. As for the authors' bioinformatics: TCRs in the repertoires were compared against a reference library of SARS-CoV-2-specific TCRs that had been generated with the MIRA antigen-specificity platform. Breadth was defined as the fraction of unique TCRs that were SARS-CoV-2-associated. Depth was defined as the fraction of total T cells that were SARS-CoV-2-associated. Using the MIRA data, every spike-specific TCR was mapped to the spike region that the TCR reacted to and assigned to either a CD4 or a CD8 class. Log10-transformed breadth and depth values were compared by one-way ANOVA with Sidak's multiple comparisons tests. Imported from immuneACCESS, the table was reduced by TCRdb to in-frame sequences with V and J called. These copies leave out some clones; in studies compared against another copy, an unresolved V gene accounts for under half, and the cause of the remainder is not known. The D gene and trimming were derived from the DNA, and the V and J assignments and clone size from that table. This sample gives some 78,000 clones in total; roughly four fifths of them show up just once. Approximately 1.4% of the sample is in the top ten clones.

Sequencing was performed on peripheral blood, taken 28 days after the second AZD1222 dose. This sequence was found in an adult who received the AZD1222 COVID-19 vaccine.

The CDR3 protein is CASSGLGQGGDTDTQYF. The nucleotide sequence reads as follows: TGTGCCAGCAGCGGTCTTGGACAGGGAGGAGACACAGATACGCAGTATTTT. Here the chain combines TRBV7-9 and TRBJ2-3; TRBD1 aligns with 8 central bases. Ends trimmed: V by 5 bases, J by 2 bases; bases unmatched to a gene: 12. Based on the germline V gene (reference sequence), the CDR1 and CDR2 sequences are SEHNR and FQNEAQ. The CDR3 spans 17 residues, from the cysteine through the phenylalanine. Here the CDR3 DNA is all that survives: 51 bases in frame from base 1. Reference TRBV7-9 and TRBJ2-3 genes cover what lies past the CDR3, so the full variable domain is DTGVSQNPRHKITKRGQNVTFRCDPISEHNRLYWYRQTLGQGPEFLTYFQNEAQLEKSRLLSDRFSAERPKGSFSTLEIQRTEQGDSAMYLCASSGLGQGGDTDTQYFGPGTRLTVL.